This section outlines one T cell receptor beta chain sequence together with its context. What it recognizes is unknown. The source of the sample is a study of OX40 agonist ivuxolimab in advanced cancers. Whole-study results and caveats: Doses of 0.1 to 3.0 mg/kg were accompanied by clonal expansion of CD4+ and CD8+ blood T cells by week 6.

The assay was immunoSEQ multiplex PCR, and TCRdb's table has in-frame clones only and misses some. The sample contains 9,500 to 15,000 clones, approximately 90% of which appear only once. V lost 5 bases to trimming and J lost 2 bases, with 13 bases between them. CDR3 length: 14 residues. Germline V gives CDR1 SGHNT, CDR2 YYREEE (reference sequence). The receptor was isolated from an adult with an advanced solid tumor such as melanoma, head and neck, liver or kidney cancer. Specimen: CD4+ or CD8+ T cells sorted from blood, collected in a trial of the OX40 agonist ivuxolimab. The V and J genes are TRBV5-4 and TRBJ1-2, with D maybe TRBD1 (5 bases). CDR3 coding DNA: TGTGCCAGCAGGGGGGACTTTCTGAACTATGGCTACACCTTC. It codes for CASRGDFLNYGYTF.